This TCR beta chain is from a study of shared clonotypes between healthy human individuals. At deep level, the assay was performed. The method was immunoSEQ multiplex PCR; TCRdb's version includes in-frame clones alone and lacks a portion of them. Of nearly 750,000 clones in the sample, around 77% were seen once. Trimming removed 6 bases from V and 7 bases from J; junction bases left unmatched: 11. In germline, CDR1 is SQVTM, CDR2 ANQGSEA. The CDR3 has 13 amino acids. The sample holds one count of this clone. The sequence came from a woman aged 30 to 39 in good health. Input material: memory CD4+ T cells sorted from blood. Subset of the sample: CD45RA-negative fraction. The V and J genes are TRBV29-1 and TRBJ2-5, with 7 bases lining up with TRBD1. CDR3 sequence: CSVGQAEVATQYF. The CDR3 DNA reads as TGCAGCGTCGGACAGGCTGAAGTGGCGACCCAGTACTTC.